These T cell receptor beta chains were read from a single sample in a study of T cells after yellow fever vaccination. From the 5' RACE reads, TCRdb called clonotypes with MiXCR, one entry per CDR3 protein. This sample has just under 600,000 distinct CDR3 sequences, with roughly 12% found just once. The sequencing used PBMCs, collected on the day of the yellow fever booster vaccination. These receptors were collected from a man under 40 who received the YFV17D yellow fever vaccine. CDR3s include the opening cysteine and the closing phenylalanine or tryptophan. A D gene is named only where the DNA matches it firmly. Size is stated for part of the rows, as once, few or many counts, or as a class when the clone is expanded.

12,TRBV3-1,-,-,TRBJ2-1,TGTGCCAGCAGCCAAGATTGGATTGAGCAGTTCTTC,CASSQDWIEQFF
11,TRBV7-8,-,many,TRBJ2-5,TGTGCCAGCAGCTTTTCGGAGACCCAGTACTTC,CASSFSETQYF
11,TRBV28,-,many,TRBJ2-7,TGTGCCAGTCGAATTTCCTACGAGCAGTACTTC,CASRISYEQYF
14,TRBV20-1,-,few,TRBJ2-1,TGCAGTGCTCACGGCGGAAGCTCCTACAATGAGCAGTTCTTC,CSAHGGSSYNEQFF
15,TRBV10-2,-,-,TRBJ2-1,TGCGCCAGCAGTGGTTTGGCGGCTAAAACTATTGAGCAGTTCTTC,CASSGLAAKTIEQFF
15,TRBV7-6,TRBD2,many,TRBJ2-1,TGTGCCAGCAGCCCGTCTAGCGGGAGGATCAATGAGCAGTTCTTC,CASSPSSGRINEQFF
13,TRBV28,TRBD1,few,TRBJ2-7,TGTGCCAGCAGCACCGGGACAGGGGACGAGCAGTACTTC,CASSTGTGDEQYF
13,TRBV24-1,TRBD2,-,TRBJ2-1,TGTGCCACGGGACTAGCGGGAGGGCCGAGTGAGCAGTTC,CATGLAGGPSEQF
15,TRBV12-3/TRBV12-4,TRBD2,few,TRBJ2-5,TGTGCCAGTCGGTCGGGGACTAGCGGGTACAAGACCCAGTACTTC,CASRSGTSGYKTQYF
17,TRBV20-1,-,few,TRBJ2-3,TGCAGTGCTAGAGATGCCCGGGATTCTTTACCTGGGGATACGCAGTATTTT,CSARDARDSLPGDTQYF
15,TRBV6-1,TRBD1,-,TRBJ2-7,TGTGCCAGCAGTAATACATGGGACAGGGCCTACGAGCAGTACTTC,CASSNTWDRAYEQYF
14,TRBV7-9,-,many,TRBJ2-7,TGTGCCAGCAGCTCCACGGACAGCTCCTACGAGCAGTACTTC,CASSSTDSSYEQYF
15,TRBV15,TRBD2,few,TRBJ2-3,TGTGCCACCAGCAAAACTAGCGGGAGCACAGATACGCAGTATTTT,CATSKTSGSTDTQYF
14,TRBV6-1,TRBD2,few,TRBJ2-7,TGTGCCAGCAGGATAGCGGGAGGGCAATACGAGCAGTACTTC,CASRIAGGQYEQYF
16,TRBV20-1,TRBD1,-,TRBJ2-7,TGCAGTGCTAGAGACGGCCTTGGACAGGGGGCGAACGAGCAGTACTTC,CSARDGLGQGANEQYF
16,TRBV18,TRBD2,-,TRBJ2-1,TGTGCCAGCTCACCCAACGGGGCTAGCGGTGACAATGAGCAGTTCTTC,CASSPNGASGDNEQFF
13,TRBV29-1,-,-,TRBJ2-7,TGCAGCGTTGCCGGGACCTCTTACTACGAGCAGTACTTC,CSVAGTSYYEQYF
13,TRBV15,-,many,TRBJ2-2,TGTGCCACCAGCAAAGGGGGGCGCGAGGAGCTGTTTTTT,CATSKGGREELFF
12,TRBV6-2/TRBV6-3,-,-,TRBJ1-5,TGTGCCAGCAGTTACTCGACTGGCACCCAGCATTTT,CASSYSTGTQHF
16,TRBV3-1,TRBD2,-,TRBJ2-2,TGTGCCAGCAGCCTGGGACTAGCGGGAGAACCCGGGGAGCTGTTTTTT,CASSLGLAGEPGELFF
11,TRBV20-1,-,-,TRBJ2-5,TGCAGTGCTAGAGTAACAGGGACCCAGTACTTC,CSARVTGTQYF
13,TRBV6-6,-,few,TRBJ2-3,TGTGCCAGCAGTTACTTAGGGGCAGATACGCAGTATTTT,CASSYLGADTQYF
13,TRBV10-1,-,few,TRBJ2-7,TGCGCCAGCAGTGAATGGTTTCAAGGCGAGCAGTACTTC,CASSEWFQGEQYF
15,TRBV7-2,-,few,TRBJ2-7,TGTGCCAGCAGCTTAGTCAGCTCACAAAACTACGAGCAGTACTTC,CASSLVSSQNYEQYF
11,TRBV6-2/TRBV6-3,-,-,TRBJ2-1,TGTGCCAGCAGTTATTGGGATGAGCAGTTCTTC,CASSYWDEQFF
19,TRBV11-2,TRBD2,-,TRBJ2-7,TGTGCCAGCAGCCCCCAAATGGTGGGCGCGGGAGGGGCCCCCTACGAGCAGTACTTC,CASSPQMVGAGGAPYEQYF
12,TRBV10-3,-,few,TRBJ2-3,TGTGCCGTGAAAGAAGGCACAGATACGCAGTATTTT,CAVKEGTDTQYF
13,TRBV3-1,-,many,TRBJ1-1,TGTGCCAGCAGATCGGAATTGAACACTGAAGCTTTCTTT,CASRSELNTEAFF
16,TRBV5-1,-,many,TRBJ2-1,TGCGCCAGCAGCTCAGCGACAGCACCCTCCTACAATGAGCAGTTCTTC,CASSSATAPSYNEQFF
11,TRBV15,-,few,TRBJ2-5,TGTGCCACCAGCAGGTTTGGGACCCAGTACTTC,CATSRFGTQYF
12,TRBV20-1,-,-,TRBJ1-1,TGCAGTGCAGCCTTAGGGCCGAGTGAAGCTTTCTTT,CSAALGPSEAFF
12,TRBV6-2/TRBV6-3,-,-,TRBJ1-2,TGTGCCAGCCGAGGGAGGAACTATGGCTACACCTTC,CASRGRNYGYTF
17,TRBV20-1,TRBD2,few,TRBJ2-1,TGCAGTGCTAGACCGATAAGAGGGACTAGCGGGGAGAATGAGCAGTTCTTC,CSARPIRGTSGENEQFF
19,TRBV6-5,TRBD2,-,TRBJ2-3,TGTGCCAGCAGTTACCCTCGGACTAGCGGGACTCCCGGGAGGTATACGCAGTATTTT,CASSYPRTSGTPGRYTQYF
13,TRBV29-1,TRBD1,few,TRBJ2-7,TGCAGCGTCCTGGGACAGGGCTTCTACGAGCAGTACTTC,CSVLGQGFYEQYF
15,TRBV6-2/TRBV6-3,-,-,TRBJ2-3,TGTGCCAGCAGTTACGGAGACGGCTGGCGAGGTACGCAGTATTTT,CASSYGDGWRGTQYF
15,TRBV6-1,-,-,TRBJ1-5,TGTGCCAGCACCCCGGGGGCGGTTAGCAATCAGCCCCAGCATTTT,CASTPGAVSNQPQHF
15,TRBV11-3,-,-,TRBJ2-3,TGTGCCAGCAGCCCTTCTCAGCGCCCGACAGATACGCAGTATTTT,CASSPSQRPTDTQYF
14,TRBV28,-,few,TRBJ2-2,TGTGCCAGCAAAACCCGACCGAACACCGGGGAGCTGTTTTTT,CASKTRPNTGELFF
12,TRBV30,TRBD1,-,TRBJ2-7,TGTGCCTGGAGACAGGGGGCTTACGAGCAGTACTTC,CAWRQGAYEQYF
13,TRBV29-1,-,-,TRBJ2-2,TGCAGCGTTCTTGAGGTGAACACCGGGGAGCTGTTTTTT,CSVLEVNTGELFF
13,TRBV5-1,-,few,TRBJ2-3,TGCGCCAGCAGCTCGGACCTTCCAGATACGCAGTATTTT,CASSSDLPDTQYF
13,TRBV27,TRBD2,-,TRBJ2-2,TGTGCCAGCATGGCGGGAGCCACCGGGGAGCTGTTTTTT,CASMAGATGELFF
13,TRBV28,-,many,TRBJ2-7,TGTGCCAGCAGTTTCGGGACACTCTACGAGCAGTACTTC,CASSFGTLYEQYF
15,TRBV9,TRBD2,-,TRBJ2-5,TGTGCCAGCACACTCTGGGGGGGGTACCAAGAGACCCAGTACTTC,CASTLWGGYQETQYF
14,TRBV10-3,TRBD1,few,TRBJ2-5,TGTGCCATCAGGAACCCGGGACAGCAAGAGACCCAGTACTTC,CAIRNPGQQETQYF
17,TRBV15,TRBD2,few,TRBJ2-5,TGTGCCACCAGCAGAGCTAGACTAGCGGGAGGCAAAGAGACCCAGTACTTC,CATSRARLAGGKETQYF
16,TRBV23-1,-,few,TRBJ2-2,TGCGCCAGCACGAGACCAAAAACCCCCCTCACCGGGGAGCTGTTTTTT,CASTRPKTPLTGELFF
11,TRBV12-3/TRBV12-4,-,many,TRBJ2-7,TGTGCCAGCAGTTGGCAGTACGAGCAGTACTTC,CASSWQYEQYF
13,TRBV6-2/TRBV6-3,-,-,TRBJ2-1,TGTGCCAGCAGTTACCGGGGCCAGGGGGAGCAGTTCTTC,CASSYRGQGEQFF
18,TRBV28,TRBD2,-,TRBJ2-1,TGTGCCAGCTTCACCTATGGACTAGCGCCAAGCTCCTACAATGAGCAGTTCTTC,CASFTYGLAPSSYNEQFF
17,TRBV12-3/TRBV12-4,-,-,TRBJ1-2,TGTGCCAGCAGTTTTAAGGGAGGCTACCTTTCGTCCTATGGCTACACCTTC,CASSFKGGYLSSYGYTF
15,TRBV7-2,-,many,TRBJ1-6,TGTGCCAGCAGCTTAAACAGGGTTGGAAATTCACCCCTCCACTTT,CASSLNRVGNSPLHF
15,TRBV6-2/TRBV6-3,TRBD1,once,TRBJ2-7,TGTGCCAGCACCCCCCTCGGGACAGGGATGTACGAGCAGTACTTC,CASTPLGTGMYEQYF
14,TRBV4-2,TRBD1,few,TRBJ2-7,TGTGCCAGCAGCCAGGGGACAGGGGACTACGAGCAGTACTTC,CASSQGTGDYEQYF